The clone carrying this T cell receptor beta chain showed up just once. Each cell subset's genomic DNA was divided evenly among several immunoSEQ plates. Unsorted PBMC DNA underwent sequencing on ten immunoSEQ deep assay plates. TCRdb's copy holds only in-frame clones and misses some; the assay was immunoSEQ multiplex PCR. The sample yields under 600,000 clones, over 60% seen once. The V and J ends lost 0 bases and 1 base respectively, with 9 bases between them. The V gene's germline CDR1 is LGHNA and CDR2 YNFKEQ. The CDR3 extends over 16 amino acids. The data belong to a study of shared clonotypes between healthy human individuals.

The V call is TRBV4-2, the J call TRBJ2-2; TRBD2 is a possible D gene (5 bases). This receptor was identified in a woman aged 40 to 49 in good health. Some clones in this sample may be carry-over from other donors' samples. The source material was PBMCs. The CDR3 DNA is TGTGCCAGCAGCCAAGAGAACGGAGGGAACACCGGGGAGCTGTTTTTT. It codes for CASSQENGGNTGELFF.